This TCR beta chain is drawn from a study of blood T cell repertoires in COVID-19. Here immunoSEQ multiplex PCR was the method, and the copy in TCRdb shows in-frame clones only, minus some. The data hold roughly 200,000 clones, with around 88% observed a single time. V was shortened by 3 bases and J by 5 bases, with 10 bases between the two germline ends. Germline V gene data show CDR1 as SNHLY and CDR2 as FYNNEI. The CDR3 runs 13 residues. The sequenced sample was peripheral blood. This TCR was recovered from a middle-aged man with active or convalescent COVID-19. The rearrangement joins TRBV2 to TRBJ1-1; D gene unclear. The CDR3 bases are TGTGCCAGCAGTGAGCAGGCCGTTACTGAAGCTTTCTTT. Translated: CASSEQAVTEAFF.